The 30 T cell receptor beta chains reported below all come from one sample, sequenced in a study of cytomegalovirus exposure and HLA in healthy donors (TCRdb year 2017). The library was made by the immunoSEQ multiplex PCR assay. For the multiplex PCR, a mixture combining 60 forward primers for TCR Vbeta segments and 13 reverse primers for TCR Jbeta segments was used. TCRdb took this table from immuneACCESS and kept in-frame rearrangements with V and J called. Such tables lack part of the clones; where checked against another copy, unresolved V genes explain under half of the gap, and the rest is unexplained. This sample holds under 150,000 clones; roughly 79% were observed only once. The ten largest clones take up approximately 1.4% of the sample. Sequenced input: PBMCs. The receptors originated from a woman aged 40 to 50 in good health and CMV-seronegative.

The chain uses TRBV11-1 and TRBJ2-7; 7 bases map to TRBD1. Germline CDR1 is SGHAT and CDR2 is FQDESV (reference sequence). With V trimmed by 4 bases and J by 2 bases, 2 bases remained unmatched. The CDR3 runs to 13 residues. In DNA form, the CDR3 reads TGTGCCAGCAGCTGGGACAGTCCCTACGAGCAGTACTTC. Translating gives CASSWDSPYEQYF.

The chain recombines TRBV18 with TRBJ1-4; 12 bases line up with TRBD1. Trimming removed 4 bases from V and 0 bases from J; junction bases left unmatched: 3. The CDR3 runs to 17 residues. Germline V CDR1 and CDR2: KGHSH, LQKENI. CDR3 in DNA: TGTGCCAGCTCACGGGGACAGGGGGCTGCAACTAATGAAAAACTGTTTTTT. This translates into CASSRGQGAATNEKLFF.

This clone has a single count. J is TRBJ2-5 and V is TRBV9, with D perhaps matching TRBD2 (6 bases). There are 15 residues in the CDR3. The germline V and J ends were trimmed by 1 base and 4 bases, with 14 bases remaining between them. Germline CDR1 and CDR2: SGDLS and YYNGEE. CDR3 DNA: TGTGCCAGCAGCGTAAGCCCGGGGGAACGAGAGACCCAGTACTTC. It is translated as CASSVSPGERETQYF.

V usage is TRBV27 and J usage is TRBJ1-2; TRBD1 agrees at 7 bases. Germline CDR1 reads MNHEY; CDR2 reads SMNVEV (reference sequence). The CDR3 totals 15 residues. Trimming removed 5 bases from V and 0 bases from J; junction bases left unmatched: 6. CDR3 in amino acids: CASSPGTASNYGYTF. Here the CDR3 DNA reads TGTGCCAGCAGTCCGGGGACAGCTTCTAACTATGGCTACACCTTC.

CDR3 amino acids: CASSIDPGSEQYF. The CDR3, as DNA: TGTGCCAGTAGTATAGATCCGGGAAGCGAGCAGTACTTC. The chain couples TRBV19 to TRBJ2-7, with D perhaps matching TRBD2 (5 bases). The CDR3 is made up of 13 amino acids. Germline CDR1 LNHDA, CDR2 SQIVND (reference sequence). The V gene lost 0 bases and the J gene lost 6 bases, with 9 bases spanning the gap.

CDR3 amino acids: CASSLWQGAIGYTF. The DNA for the CDR3 is TGTGCCAGCAGTTTGTGGCAGGGGGCCATTGGCTACACCTTC. The chain carries TRBV27 and TRBJ1-2; 8 nucleotides match TRBD1. The V gene end was trimmed by 3 bases and the J gene end by 7 bases; junction bases not matched to a gene: 7. There are 14 residues in the CDR3. In germline, CDR1 is MNHEY, CDR2 SMNVEV (reference sequence).

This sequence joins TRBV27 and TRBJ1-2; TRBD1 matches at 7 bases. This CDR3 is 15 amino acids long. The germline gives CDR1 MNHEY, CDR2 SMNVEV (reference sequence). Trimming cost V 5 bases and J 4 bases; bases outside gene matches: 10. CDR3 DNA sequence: TGTGCCAGCAGTGCGCATTACAGGGGTGGCTATGGCTACACCTTC. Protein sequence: CASSAHYRGGYGYTF.

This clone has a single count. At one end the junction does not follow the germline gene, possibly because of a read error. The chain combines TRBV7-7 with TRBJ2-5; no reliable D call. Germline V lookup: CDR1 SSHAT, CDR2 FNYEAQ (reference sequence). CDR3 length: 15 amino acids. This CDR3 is CASSLVFGVGETQYF. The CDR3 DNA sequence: TGTGCTAGCAGCTTAGTATTCGGTGTCGGGGAGACCCAGTACTTC. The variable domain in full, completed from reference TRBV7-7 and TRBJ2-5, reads GAGVSQSPRYKVTKRGQDVTLRCDPISSHATLYWYQQALGQGPEFLTYFNYEAQPDKSGLPSDRFSAERPEGSISTLTIQRTEQRDSAMYRCASSLVFGVGETQYFGPGTRLLVL.

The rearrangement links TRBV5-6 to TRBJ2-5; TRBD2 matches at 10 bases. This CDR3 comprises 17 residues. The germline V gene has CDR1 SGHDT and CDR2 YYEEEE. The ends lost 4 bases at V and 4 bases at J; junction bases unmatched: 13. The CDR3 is CASSRRSGGALGETQYF. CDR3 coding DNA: TGTGCCAGCAGCCGTCGGAGCGGGGGGGCCCTGGGAGAGACCCAGTACTTC.

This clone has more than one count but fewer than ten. This chain's CDR3 is CASSAASDRGHGTEAFF. The CDR3 DNA is TGTGCCAGCAGCGCAGCAAGTGACAGGGGGCACGGCACTGAAGCTTTCTTT. This chain connects TRBV9 to TRBJ1-1; 10 bases align to TRBD1. The CDR3 loop spans 17 amino acids. CDR1 is SGDLS and CDR2 is YYNGEE in the germline V gene. V shed 3 bases, J shed 4 bases, and the junction held 12 bases outside the gene matches.

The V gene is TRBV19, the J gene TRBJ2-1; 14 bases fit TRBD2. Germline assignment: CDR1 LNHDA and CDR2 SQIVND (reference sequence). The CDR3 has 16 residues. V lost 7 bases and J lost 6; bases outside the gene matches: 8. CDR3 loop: CASNQGLAGGLNEQFF. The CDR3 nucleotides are TGTGCCAGTAATCAAGGACTAGCGGGGGGTCTCAATGAGCAGTTCTTC.

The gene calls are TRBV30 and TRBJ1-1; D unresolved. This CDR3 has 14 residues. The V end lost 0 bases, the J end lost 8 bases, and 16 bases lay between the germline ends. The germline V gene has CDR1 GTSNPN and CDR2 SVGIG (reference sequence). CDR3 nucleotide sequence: TGTGCCTGGAGTGTACGAGGGCGCCCCGGGGAAGCTTTCTTT. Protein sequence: CAWSVRGRPGEAFF.

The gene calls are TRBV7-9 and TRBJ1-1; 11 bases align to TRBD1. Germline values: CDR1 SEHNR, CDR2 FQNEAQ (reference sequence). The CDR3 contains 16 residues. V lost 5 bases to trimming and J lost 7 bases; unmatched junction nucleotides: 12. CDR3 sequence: CASSLSLLGQGVEAFF. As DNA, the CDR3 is TGTGCCAGCAGCCTAAGTCTATTGGGACAGGGGGTTGAAGCTTTCTTT.

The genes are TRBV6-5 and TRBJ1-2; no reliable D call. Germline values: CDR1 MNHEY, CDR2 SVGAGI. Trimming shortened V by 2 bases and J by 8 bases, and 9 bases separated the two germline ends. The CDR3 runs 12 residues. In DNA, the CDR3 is TGTGCCAGCAGTTACGACCGGGGAGGCTACACCTTC. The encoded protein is CASSYDRGGYTF.

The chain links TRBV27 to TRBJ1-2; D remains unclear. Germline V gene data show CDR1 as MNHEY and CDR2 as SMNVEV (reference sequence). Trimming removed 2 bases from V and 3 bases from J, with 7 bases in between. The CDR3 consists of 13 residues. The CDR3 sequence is CASSLTRYYGYTF. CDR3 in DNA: TGTGCCAGCAGTTTAACCAGATACTATGGCTACACCTTC.

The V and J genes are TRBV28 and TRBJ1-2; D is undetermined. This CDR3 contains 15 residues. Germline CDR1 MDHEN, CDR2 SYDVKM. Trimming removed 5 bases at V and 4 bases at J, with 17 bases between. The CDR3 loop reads CASSQTSRISYGYTF. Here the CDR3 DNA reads TGTGCCAGCAGTCAGACATCAAGGATTTCCTATGGCTACACCTTC.

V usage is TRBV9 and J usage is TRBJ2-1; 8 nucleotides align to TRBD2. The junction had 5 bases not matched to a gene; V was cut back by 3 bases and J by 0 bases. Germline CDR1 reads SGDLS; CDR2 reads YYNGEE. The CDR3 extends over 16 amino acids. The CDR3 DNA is TGTGCCAGCAGCGCATTAGCGGGGTCCTCCTACAATGAGCAGTTCTTC. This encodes CASSALAGSSYNEQFF.

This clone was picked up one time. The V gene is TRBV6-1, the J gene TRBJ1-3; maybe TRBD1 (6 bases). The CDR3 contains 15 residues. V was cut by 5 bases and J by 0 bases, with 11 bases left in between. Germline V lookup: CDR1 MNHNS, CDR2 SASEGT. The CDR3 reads CASSWDTSSGNTIYF. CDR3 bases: TGTGCCAGCAGTTGGGACACCAGCTCTGGAAACACCATATATTTT.

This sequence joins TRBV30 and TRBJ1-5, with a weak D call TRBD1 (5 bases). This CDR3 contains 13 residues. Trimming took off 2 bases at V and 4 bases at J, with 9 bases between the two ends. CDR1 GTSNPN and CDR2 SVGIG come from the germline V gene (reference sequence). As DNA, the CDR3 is TGTGCCTGGAGTAGACAGAGAAATCAGCCCCAGCATTTT. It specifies CAWSRQRNQPQHF. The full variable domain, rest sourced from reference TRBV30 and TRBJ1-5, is SQTIHQWPATLVQPVGSPLSLECTVEGTSNPNLYWYRQAAGRGLQLLFYSVGIGQISSEVPQNLSASRPQDRQFILSSKKLLLSDSGFYLCAWSRQRNQPQHFGDGTRLSIL.

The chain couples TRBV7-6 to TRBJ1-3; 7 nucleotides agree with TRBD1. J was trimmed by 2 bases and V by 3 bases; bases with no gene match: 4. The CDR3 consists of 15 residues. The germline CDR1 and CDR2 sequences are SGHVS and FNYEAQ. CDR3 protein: CASSFSDRAGNTIYF. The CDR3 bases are TGTGCCAGCAGCTTTTCTGACAGGGCTGGAAACACCATATATTTT.

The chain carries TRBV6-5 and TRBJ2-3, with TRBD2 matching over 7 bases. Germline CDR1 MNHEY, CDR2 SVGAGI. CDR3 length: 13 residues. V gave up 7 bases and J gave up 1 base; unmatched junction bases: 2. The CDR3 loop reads CASTLAGTDTQYF. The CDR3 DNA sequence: TGTGCCAGCACCCTAGCGGGCACAGATACGCAGTATTTT.

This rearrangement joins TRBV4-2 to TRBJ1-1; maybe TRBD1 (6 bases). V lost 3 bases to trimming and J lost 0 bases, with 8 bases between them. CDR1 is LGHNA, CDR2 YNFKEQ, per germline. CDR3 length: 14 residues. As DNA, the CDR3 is TGTGCCAGCAGCCAGGGGGCGTTGAACACTGAAGCTTTCTTT. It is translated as CASSQGALNTEAFF.

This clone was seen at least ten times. The CDR3 loop is CAGSRGNTEAFF. CDR3 DNA: TGTGCCGGTTCCAGGGGGAACACTGAAGCTTTCTTT. This chain links TRBV30 with TRBJ1-1, with D possibly being TRBD1 (6 bases). The CDR3 spans 12 residues. The germline gives CDR1 GTSNPN, CDR2 SVGIG (reference sequence). V was trimmed by 8 bases and J by 1 base, leaving 11 bases between them.

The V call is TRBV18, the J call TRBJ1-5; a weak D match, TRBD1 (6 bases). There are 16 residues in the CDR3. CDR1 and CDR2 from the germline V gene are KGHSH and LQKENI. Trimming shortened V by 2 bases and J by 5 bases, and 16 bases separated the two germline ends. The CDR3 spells CASSPDGRGGHQPQHF. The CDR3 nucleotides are TGTGCCAGCTCACCAGACGGCAGGGGAGGGCATCAGCCCCAGCATTTT.

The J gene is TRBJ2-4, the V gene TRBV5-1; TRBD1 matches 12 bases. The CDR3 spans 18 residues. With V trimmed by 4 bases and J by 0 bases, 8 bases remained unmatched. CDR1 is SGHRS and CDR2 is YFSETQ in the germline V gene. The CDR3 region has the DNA TGCGCCAGCAGCCTCGGGACAGGGGGCCCTTTAGCCAAAAACATTCAGTACTTC. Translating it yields CASSLGTGGPLAKNIQYF.

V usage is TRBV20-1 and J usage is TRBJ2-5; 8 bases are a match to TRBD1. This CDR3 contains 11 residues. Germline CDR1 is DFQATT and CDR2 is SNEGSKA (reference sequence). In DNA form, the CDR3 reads TGCAGCGCCGACAGGGGAGAGACCCAGTACTTC. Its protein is CSADRGETQYF.

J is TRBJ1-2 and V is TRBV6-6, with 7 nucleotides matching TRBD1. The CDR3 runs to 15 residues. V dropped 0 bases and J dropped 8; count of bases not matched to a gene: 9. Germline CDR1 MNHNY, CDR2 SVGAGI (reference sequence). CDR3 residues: CASSYSVGQAIGYTF. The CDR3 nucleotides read TGTGCCAGCAGTTACTCGGTCGGACAGGCGATCGGCTACACCTTC.

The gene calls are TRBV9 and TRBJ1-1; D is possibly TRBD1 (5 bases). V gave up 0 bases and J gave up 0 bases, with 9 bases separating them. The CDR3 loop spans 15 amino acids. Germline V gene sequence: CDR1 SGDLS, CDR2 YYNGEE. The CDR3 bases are TGTGCCAGCAGCGTAGAAGGGGCGATGAACACTGAAGCTTTCTTT. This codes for CASSVEGAMNTEAFF.

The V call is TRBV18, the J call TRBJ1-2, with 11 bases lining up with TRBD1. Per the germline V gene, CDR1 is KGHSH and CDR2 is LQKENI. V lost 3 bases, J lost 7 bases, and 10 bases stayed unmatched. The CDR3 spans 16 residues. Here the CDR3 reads CASSPGQGAVGSGYTF. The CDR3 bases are TGTGCCAGCTCACCCGGACAGGGGGCAGTTGGTAGTGGCTACACCTTC.

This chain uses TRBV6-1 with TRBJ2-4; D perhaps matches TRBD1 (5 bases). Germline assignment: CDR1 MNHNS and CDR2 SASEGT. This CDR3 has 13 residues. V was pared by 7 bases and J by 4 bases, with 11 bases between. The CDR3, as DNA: TGTGCCAGCAACAGGATGGGTAAAAACATTCAGTACTTC. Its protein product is CASNRMGKNIQYF.